This T cell receptor (beta chain) was identified in a study of blood T cell repertoires in COVID-19. Across the whole study: Some COVID-19 samples were acute and others convalescent; all came from the United States, Italy and Spain. The analysed material was cDNA or gDNA that came from T cells, B-cell-depleted T cells, or PBMCs.

How the authors handled the data: Cell counts per sample came from amplifying reference gene primers. Produced via immunoSEQ multiplex PCR; TCRdb's table is partial and in-frame only. V and J calls plus clone size are reproduced from that table; the DNA served to infer D and trimming. The table shows roughly 250,000 clones, with 84% occurring only once. The V and J ends lost 2 bases and 2 bases, in that order; junction bases with no gene match: 2. This CDR3 contains 15 residues. Germline V gene sequence: CDR1 SGHDT, CDR2 YYEEEE. The TCR originated in a woman in her 40s who had recovered from COVID-19. Material: peripheral blood. This chain joins TRBV5-6 and TRBJ1-4, with TRBD1 matching over 8 bases. The CDR3 nucleotides are TGTGCCAGCAGCTTCAGGACAGGGACTAATGAAAAACTGTTTTTT. It yields the protein CASSFRTGTNEKLFF.